Below, 12 T cell receptor beta chains from the same sample are listed, as sequenced in a study of cytomegalovirus exposure and HLA in healthy donors. The PCR employed 60 Vbeta primers together with 13 Jbeta primers. The repertoire was sequenced with immunoSEQ multiplex PCR; TCRdb's copy has only in-frame clones and lacks some. The data hold some 180,000 clones, with about 76% observed a single time. Input material: PBMCs. The receptors were gathered from a woman aged 18-30 years in good health and CMV-seropositive.

V and J are TRBV28 and TRBJ1-4; TRBD1 is a possible D gene (5 bases). Trimming shortened V by 7 bases and J by 12 bases, and 18 bases separated the two germline ends. The CDR3 consists of 13 residues. CDR1 is MDHEN and CDR2 is SYDVKM in the germline V gene. CDR3 sequence reads: CASTTQGAGELFF. The CDR3 bases are TGTGCCAGCACCACCCAAGGTGCGGGGGAACTGTTTTTT.

The chain joins TRBV6-5 to TRBJ1-2; D possibly corresponds to TRBD1 (5 bases). Trimming cost V 7 bases and J 0 bases, with 15 bases left between them. Germline values: CDR1 MNHEY, CDR2 SVGAGI. This CDR3 spans 15 amino acids. The CDR3 nucleotides are TGTGCCAGCATCCCCGACAGAAAAGCTAACTATGGCTACACCTTC. Translated, it gives CASIPDRKANYGYTF.

The chain is built from TRBV27 and TRBJ2-2; 7 bases are a match to TRBD1. The V and J ends lost 6 bases and 5 bases, in that order; junction bases with no gene match: 3. Germline-derived CDR1 and CDR2 are MNHEY and SMNVEV (reference sequence). CDR3 length: 13 amino acids. DNA of the CDR3: TGTGCCAGCAGCACAGGGGTAACCGGGGAGCTGTTTTTT. It is translated as CASSTGVTGELFF.

The V gene is TRBV19, the J gene TRBJ2-1, with a tentative D call TRBD2 (6 bases). Germline V lookup: CDR1 LNHDA, CDR2 SQIVND (reference sequence). Trimming pared 3 bases from V and 0 bases from J, leaving 12 bases between. CDR3 size: 16 residues. The CDR3 nucleotides are TGTGCCAGTAGTATGGTGGCGGGGAGCTCCTACAATGAGCAGTTCTTC. It is translated as CASSMVAGSSYNEQFF.

With regard to this clone: The sample carries other DNA sequences with the same CDR3. This chain connects TRBV11-1 to TRBJ1-4, with a possible D match to TRBD1 (5 bases). There are 15 residues in the CDR3. Looked up from germline, CDR1 is SGHAT and CDR2 is FQDESV (reference sequence). With 3 bases removed from V and 8 bases from J, the gap between germline ends came to 16 bases. DNA of the CDR3: TGTGCCAGCAGCTTCCAGGGATCACGAGAAGAAAAACTGTTTTTT. Translating gives CASSFQGSREEKLFF.

The genes are TRBV5-6 and TRBJ2-1, with D unresolved. Germline lookup yields CDR1 SGHDT and CDR2 YYEEEE. The length of the CDR3 is 14 residues. Trimming stripped 2 bases from V and 4 bases from J, with 10 bases between. The CDR3 is CASSFRRRYNEQFF. DNA for the CDR3: TGTGCCAGCAGCTTCCGACGGAGATACAATGAGCAGTTCTTC.

This clone was recorded once. This chain uses TRBV6-1 with TRBJ2-5, with a weak D call TRBD1 (5 bases). TRBJ2-7 explains the end of the DNA better; the J call may be wrong. Germline V CDR1 and CDR2: MNHNS, SASEGT. This CDR3 spans 15 amino acids. The CDR3 here is CASSERPGPSYEQYF. In DNA, the CDR3 is TGTGCCAGCAGTGAAAGGCCAGGGCCTTCCTACGAGCAGTACTTC.

This chain connects TRBV4-3 to TRBJ2-5, with TRBD1 matching over 9 bases. The better agreement between TRBJ2-7 and the DNA end casts doubt on the J call. CDR1 LGHNA and CDR2 YSLEER come from the germline V gene. The CDR3 length is 17 residues. CDR3 protein: CASSQGAPTGGIYEQYF. In DNA form, the CDR3 reads TGCGCCAGCAGCCAAGGGGCCCCGACAGGGGGAATTTACGAGCAGTACTTC.

The CDR3 loop reads CAVKDQGTDTEAFF. The CDR3 nucleotides are TGTGCCGTCAAAGACCAGGGAACGGACACTGAAGCTTTCTTT. The chain couples TRBV10-3 to TRBJ1-1, with a weak D call TRBD1 (5 bases). The germline V gene has CDR1 ENHRY and CDR2 SYGVKD. V was clipped by 11 bases and J by 3 bases, with 19 bases between them. There are 14 residues in the CDR3.

DNA for the CDR3: TGCGCCAGTCGACAGGGGGAGAGTTCTGGCTACACCTTC. Its protein is CASRQGESSGYTF. V is TRBV5-1 and J is TRBJ1-2; 9 bases fit TRBD1. Trimming at V came to 8 bases and at J to 7 bases, leaving 9 bases not matched to a gene. The CDR3 covers 13 residues. Germline CDR1 SGHRS, CDR2 YFSETQ.

The chain recombines TRBV9 with TRBJ2-1; TRBD1 matches at 8 bases. The germline gives CDR1 SGDLS, CDR2 YYNGEE. CDR3 length: 14 residues. Unmatched junction bases numbered 8, after V lost 2 bases and J lost 10 bases. The CDR3 bases are TGTGCCAGCAGCGTGCAGTCTTCAGGGGGCGAGCAGTTCTTC. Its protein is CASSVQSSGGEQFF.

This clone was counted a few times. This sample includes further DNA sequences coding for the same CDR3. The gene calls are TRBV4-3 and TRBJ2-2; D ambiguous. The CDR3 extends over 14 amino acids. CDR1 is LGHNA and CDR2 is YSLEER in the germline V gene. Trimming removed 0 bases from V and 1 base from J, with 3 bases in between. Here the CDR3 DNA reads TGCGCCAGCAGCCAAGACAGGAACACCGGGGAGCTGTTTTTT. This translates into CASSQDRNTGELFF.